A selection of T cell receptor beta chains follows, all from one sample in a study of T cells in Graves' hyperthyroidism and ophthalmopathy. TCRdb recomputed calls from the multiplex PCR reads with MiXCR, one row per CDR3 protein. The table has hundreds of thousands of distinct CDR3 sequences, 14% seen once. The material sequenced was blood. The receptors derive from a woman in her thirties with Graves' hyperthyroidism that later progressed to Graves' ophthalmopathy. Both conserved end residues are part of each CDR3. A D gene is named only where the DNA matches it firmly. Where a row states a size, it is once, few, many or the class of an expanded clone; other rows omit it.

v_call	cdr3_length	d_call	j_call	clone_size	cdr3_nt	cdr3_aa
TRBV28	16	NA	TRBJ2-1	many	TGTGCCAGCAGCTACGTCCTTCCGCCCTCTTACAATGAGCAGTTCTTC	CASSYVLPPSYNEQFF
TRBV20-1	14	TRBD1	TRBJ1-1	NA	TGCAGTGCCCCGAATCCTCTAAGGGGGCCTGAAGCTTTCTTT	CSAPNPLRGPEAFF
TRBV9	15	TRBD2	TRBJ2-3	many	TGTGCCAGCAGCGTAGCTGGCGGGAGAGGAGATACGCAGTATTTT	CASSVAGGRGDTQYF
TRBV5-8	14	NA	TRBJ1-4	many	TGTGCCAGCAGCTTTCCTTGGCCGAACGAAAAACTGTTTTTT	CASSFPWPNEKLFF
TRBV30	13	NA	TRBJ1-1	many	TGTGCCTGGAGCTACGGGGTAAACACTGAAGCTTTCTTT	CAWSYGVNTEAFF
TRBV9	16	NA	TRBJ2-1	NA	TGTGCCAGCAGCGTAGATCCCCTCCCCTCCTACAATGAGCAGTTCTTC	CASSVDPLPSYNEQFF
TRBV12-5	13	TRBD1	TRBJ2-3	many	TGTGCTAGTGGGGGACAGGGCTCAGATACGCAGTATTTT	CASGGQGSDTQYF
TRBV2	14	NA	TRBJ2-7	many	TGTGCCAGCAGTGAATTCTCTGGTGGTGGCGAGCAGTACTTC	CASSEFSGGGEQYF
TRBV7-8	14	TRBD1	TRBJ1-6	NA	TGTGCCAGCAGATTGGGACAGATCAATTCACCCCTCCACTTT	CASRLGQINSPLHF
TRBV24-1	15	NA	TRBJ2-1	many	TGTGCCACCAGTGATGCCCCCGATCGTTACAATGAGCAGTTCTTC	CATSDAPDRYNEQFF
TRBV28	15	NA	TRBJ1-3	few	TGTGTCAGCAGTGCGGACAGCCTCTCTGGAAACACCATATATTTT	CVSSADSLSGNTIYF
TRBV2	15	NA	TRBJ1-5	many	TGTGCCAGCAGGGACGTTTCAGGAGGGAATCAGCCCCAGCATTTT	CASRDVSGGNQPQHF
TRBV12-3/TRBV12-4	16	NA	TRBJ2-3	many	TGTGCCAGCAGTGAATCACACAGGGTTGGCACAGATACGCAGTATTTT	CASSESHRVGTDTQYF
TRBV28	15	NA	TRBJ2-5	many	TGTGCCAGCAGTCAACGGGACCGAGGACTATGGACCCAGTACTTC	CASSQRDRGLWTQYF
TRBV29-1	13	NA	TRBJ2-4	many	TGCAGCGTTGGTGAGGGAGCCAAAAACATTCAGTACTTC	CSVGEGAKNIQYF
TRBV4-1	15	NA	TRBJ2-1	NA	TGCGCCAGCAGCCAAAATCGTGGGCCCCGGGGTGAGCAGTTCTTC	CASSQNRGPRGEQFF
TRBV24-1	15	TRBD2	TRBJ2-3	many	TGTGCCACCAGTGATGGACTAGCTAGCACAGATACGCAGTATTTT	CATSDGLASTDTQYF
TRBV6-2/TRBV6-3	17	TRBD1	TRBJ2-7	NA	TGTGCCAGCAGTTACTCTGGGCCGGGACAGGGGGCCGGCGAGCAGTACTTC	CASSYSGPGQGAGEQYF
TRBV24-1	14	NA	TRBJ2-2	NA	TGTGCCACCCAGAAAGAAGGAATAACCGGGGAGCTGTTTTTT	CATQKEGITGELFF
TRBV7-7	13	NA	TRBJ2-3	many	TGTGCTAGCTCTGCTAGCGGCACAGATACGCAGTATTTT	CASSASGTDTQYF
TRBV6-1	14	NA	TRBJ1-1	many	TGTGCCAGCAGTTTCTACAGGGAAGGAACTGAAGCTTTCTTT	CASSFYREGTEAFF
TRBV28	16	NA	TRBJ2-7	many	TGTGCCAGCAGCCCTTTTATCCACGAGTTGTCCTACGAGCAGTACTTC	CASSPFIHELSYEQYF
TRBV6-2/TRBV6-3	15	NA	TRBJ2-7	NA	TGTGCCAGCAGTTACTCGGGCGGATTGATGAGCGAGCAGTACTTC	CASSYSGGLMSEQYF
TRBV30	14	NA	TRBJ1-1	many	TGTGCCTGGAGTGTACCCGGGCGAGAGGCTGAAGCTTTCTTT	CAWSVPGREAEAFF
TRBV11-1	17	NA	TRBJ2-1	many	TGTGCCAGCAGCTCTTTCCAGGCAGGGCCCACCCGGAATGAGCAGTTCTTC	CASSSFQAGPTRNEQFF
TRBV24-1	14	NA	TRBJ2-7	NA	TGTGCCACCAGTGGTGGCGGGAATTCCTACGAGCAGTACTTC	CATSGGGNSYEQYF
TRBV2	11	NA	TRBJ1-2	many	TGTGCCAGCAGTGCCCAATATGGCTACACCTTC	CASSAQYGYTF
TRBV7-3	14	TRBD2	TRBJ2-1	few	TGTGCCAGCAGCTCCGGGACTACAACCCATGAGCAGTTCTTC	CASSSGTTTHEQFF
TRBV7-2	15	NA	TRBJ2-7	many	TGTGCCAGCAGCTCCCCCTTTAGCGGCGCCTACGAGCAGTACTTC	CASSSPFSGAYEQYF